Following are 32 T cell receptor beta chains from one sample sequenced in a study of OX40 agonist ivuxolimab in advanced cancers. TCRdb keeps only in-frame clones here, not all; method: immunoSEQ multiplex PCR. The sample holds 50,000 or so clones, about 85% seen once. The source material was CD4+ or CD8+ T cells sorted from blood, sampled in a trial of the OX40 agonist ivuxolimab. All receptors come from an adult with an advanced solid tumor such as melanoma, head and neck, liver or kidney cancer.

This chain links TRBV28 with TRBJ2-7, with TRBD1 matching 9 bases. The V segment lost 3 bases and the J segment 2 bases; nucleotides outside the gene matches: 2. This CDR3 has 14 residues. Germline V CDR1 and CDR2: MDHEN, SYDVKM. In DNA, the CDR3 is TGTGCCAGCAGTTTCCGGGACAGGGCCTACGAGCAGTACTTC. Amino acid sequence: CASSFRDRAYEQYF.

This chain links TRBV30 with TRBJ2-7; weak D call: TRBD1 (6 bases). This CDR3 comprises 14 residues. Germline V gene sequence: CDR1 GTSNPN, CDR2 SVGIG (reference sequence). Trimming stripped 4 bases from V and 6 bases from J, with 19 bases between. The chain's CDR3 is CAWISSNRDLEQYF. The CDR3 bases are TGTGCCTGGATTTCCTCGAACAGGGACCTCGAGCAGTACTTC.

The V call is TRBV28, the J call TRBJ1-1; D is uncertain. Germline CDR1 reads MDHEN; CDR2 reads SYDVKM. V shed 2 bases and J shed 7 bases, with 8 bases lying between them. This CDR3 comprises 12 residues. As DNA, the CDR3 is TGTGCCAGCAGTTTAGGGTCGAATGAAGCTTTCTTT. Its protein is CASSLGSNEAFF.

This rearrangement joins TRBV5-6 to TRBJ2-1; weak D call: TRBD2 (5 bases). V was trimmed by 4 bases and J by 6 bases, leaving 20 bases between them. The CDR3 is made up of 16 amino acids. Germline CDR1 reads SGHDT; CDR2 reads YYEEEE. DNA for the CDR3: TGTGCCAGCAGCCCGGGGTGGGTACAGAGCCCCAATGAGCAGTTCTTC. Translated: CASSPGWVQSPNEQFF.

This chain joins TRBV5-6 and TRBJ1-1; 8 bases match TRBD1. The CDR3 sequence is 13 residues long. CDR1 is SGHDT and CDR2 is YYEEEE in the germline V gene. V was clipped by 5 bases and J by 7 bases; unmatched bases: 7. The CDR3: CASSAGTGGEAFF. The DNA of the CDR3 is TGTGCCAGCAGTGCCGGGACAGGAGGTGAAGCTTTCTTT. Variable domain in full (rest from reference TRBV5-6 and TRBJ1-1): DAGVTQSPTHLIKTRGQQVTLRCSPKSGHDTVSWYQQALGQGPQFIFQYYEEEERQRGNFPDRFSGHQFPNYSSELNVNALLLGDSALYLCASSAGTGGEAFFGQGTRLTVV.

This clone was seen a few times. A far larger clone is one base from this, pointing to a likely read error. Other DNA sequences in the sample encode the same CDR3. The rearrangement uses TRBV4-1 and TRBJ1-6; 7 bases agree with TRBD1. V was pared by 3 bases and J by 8 bases, with 10 bases of the junction left unmatched. The CDR3 spans 16 residues. CDR1 and CDR2 (germline): MGHRA, YSYEKL. The CDR3 DNA follows: TGCGCCAGCAGCCAGGAAACAGGGGAAGGTGATTCACCCCTCCACTTT. Translating gives CASSQETGEGDSPLHF.

The CDR3 region has the DNA TGTGCCAGCAGCTTAAGCCCCGAGCAGTTCTTC. Encoded protein: CASSLSPEQFF. The chain recombines TRBV7-9 with TRBJ2-1; D is uncertain. Germline CDR1 SEHNR, CDR2 FQNEAQ (reference sequence). The CDR3 contains 11 residues. V was cut by 2 bases and J by 10 bases, with 6 bases left in between. Full variable domain (remainder filled in from reference TRBV7-9 and TRBJ2-1): DTGVSQNPRHKITKRGQNVTFRCDPISEHNRLYWYRQTLGQGPEFLTYFQNEAQLEKSRLLSDRFSAERPKGSFSTLEIQRTEQGDSAMYLCASSLSPEQFFGPGTRLTVL.

This clone is a singleton in its sample. The chain recombines TRBV28 with TRBJ2-1; TRBD2 is a possible D gene (5 bases). The CDR3 covers 12 residues. Trimming pared 7 bases from V and 9 bases from J, leaving 13 bases between. The V gene's germline CDR1 is MDHEN and CDR2 SYDVKM. The CDR3 nucleotides are TGTGCCAGCATCTCATCGGGGAGTGAGCAGTTCTTC. Its protein is CASISSGSEQFF.

The genes are TRBV29-1 and TRBJ1-2; TRBD1 aligns across 8 bases. V trimming: 7 bases; J trimming: 6 bases; junction bases outside the gene matches: 10. Germline loops: CDR1 SQVTM, CDR2 ANQGSEA. The CDR3 covers 13 residues. CDR3 amino acids: CSARTGSNHGYTF. The CDR3 coding sequence is TGCAGCGCCCGGACAGGGAGTAATCATGGCTACACCTTC.

CDR3 loop: CSVPGTAFNEQFF. Here the CDR3 DNA reads TGCAGCGTTCCCGGGACAGCCTTCAATGAGCAGTTCTTC. The rearrangement links TRBV29-1 to TRBJ2-1; 7 nucleotides match TRBD1. The CDR3 length is 13 residues. The trim removed 5 bases at V and 6 bases at J, leaving 7 bases unmatched. Germline loops: CDR1 SQVTM, CDR2 ANQGSEA.

This chain links TRBV29-1 with TRBJ1-1; 8 bases map to TRBD1. CDR3 length equals 12 residues. Germline-derived CDR1 and CDR2 are SQVTM and ANQGSEA. The J segment lost 7 bases and the V segment lost 7 bases, leaving 8 bases of the junction unmatched. CDR3: CSAQTGAVEAFF. DNA of the CDR3: TGCAGCGCCCAGACAGGGGCGGTTGAAGCTTTCTTT.

J is TRBJ1-5 and V is TRBV7-2; the D is unclear. CDR3 size: 16 residues. Trimming removed 3 bases at V and 2 bases at J, with 14 bases between. Germline-derived CDR1 and CDR2 are SGHTA and FQGNSA. DNA of the CDR3: TGTGCCAGCAGCTTGGGTGGGAGAAGGGGCAATCAGCCCCAGCATTTT. This sequence encodes CASSLGGRRGNQPQHF.

This sequence joins TRBV4-3 and TRBJ2-1; TRBD2 aligns across 12 bases. This CDR3 spans 16 amino acids. V gave up 4 bases and J gave up 5 bases; unmatched junction bases: 6. CDR1 and CDR2 (germline): LGHNA, YSLEER. This CDR3 reads CASSPWTSGDNNEQFF. Written as DNA, the CDR3 is TGCGCCAGCAGCCCCTGGACTAGCGGGGACAACAATGAGCAGTTCTTC.

The chain uses TRBV6-1 and TRBJ2-1, with 8 bases aligning to TRBD1. CDR1 is MNHNS, CDR2 SASEGT, per germline. This CDR3 contains 15 residues. With V trimmed by 1 base and J by 6 bases, 5 bases remained unmatched. CDR3 in amino acids: CASSEGPGGVNEQFF. The CDR3 DNA is TGTGCCAGCAGTGAAGGGCCAGGGGGCGTCAATGAGCAGTTCTTC.

The V gene is TRBV27, the J gene TRBJ2-7; D is possibly TRBD2 (6 bases). The germline CDR1 and CDR2 sequences are MNHEY and SMNVEV (reference sequence). There are 13 residues in the CDR3. V gave up 6 bases and J gave up 4 bases, with 13 bases separating them. The CDR3 protein is CASSLYGGYEQYF. DNA for the CDR3: TGTGCCAGCAGCCTTTACGGGGGTTACGAGCAGTACTTC.

The V and J genes are TRBV4-3 and TRBJ1-1, with unresolved D. The CDR3 is 13 amino acids. V gave up 1 base and J gave up 6 bases, with 9 bases separating them. Germline V lookup: CDR1 LGHNA, CDR2 YSLEER. In nucleotides, the CDR3 is TGCGCCAGCAGCCAAGTTGAGAGGGCTGAAGCTTTCTTT. Translated: CASSQVERAEAFF.

V gene TRBV28 combines with J gene TRBJ2-3; D might be TRBD1 (7 bases). The CDR3 extends over 16 amino acids. Germline-derived CDR1 and CDR2 are MDHEN and SYDVKM. Trimming took off 6 bases at V and 9 bases at J, with 25 bases between the two ends. The CDR3 sequence: CASRLQGEETTGTQYF. The CDR3 nucleotides are TGTGCCAGCAGGCTGCAGGGGGAGGAGACCACGGGAACGCAGTATTTT.

This clone is judged medium-sized. The chain employs TRBV29-1 and TRBJ2-5, with TRBD1 matching over 7 bases. The CDR3 totals 14 residues. The trim removed 0 bases at V and 3 bases at J, leaving 4 bases unmatched. CDR1 SQVTM and CDR2 ANQGSEA come from the germline V gene. In nucleotides, the CDR3 is TGCAGCGTTGAAGACGGGGACAGTAAAGAGACCCAGTACTTC. This gives the protein CSVEDGDSKETQYF.

The chain recombines TRBV27 with TRBJ1-2; D remains ambiguous. The CDR3 is 16 amino acids. With 2 bases removed from V and 7 bases from J, the gap between germline ends came to 20 bases. CDR1 is MNHEY, CDR2 SMNVEV, per germline (reference sequence). The CDR3 bases are TGTGCCAGCAGTTTAAGGGTGTCGGTGGGAGGTCGTGGCTACACCTTC. It translates to CASSLRVSVGGRGYTF.

This clone was counted ten times or more. The gene calls are TRBV7-9 and TRBJ2-5, with D unclear. The V end lost 1 base, the J end lost 4 bases, and 13 bases lay between the germline ends. The CDR3 is 15 amino acids. Germline V lookup: CDR1 SEHNR, CDR2 FQNEAQ (reference sequence). The CDR3 DNA reads as TGTGCCAGCAGCTTAGGGGTCACCCAACGAGAGACCCAGTACTTC. It is translated as CASSLGVTQRETQYF.

This sequence joins TRBV5-6 and TRBJ2-1; a weak D match, TRBD1 (5 bases). This CDR3 contains 19 residues. Germline V CDR1 and CDR2: SGHDT, YYEEEE. Trimming pared 3 bases from V and 1 base from J, leaving 23 bases between. DNA for the CDR3: TGTGCCAGCAGCTCTGAAAGGGCCAGGGTAGTTCGATCCTACAATGAGCAGTTCTTC. Protein sequence: CASSSERARVVRSYNEQFF.

This clone showed up just once. This may be a read error, as it is one base from a much larger clone. The chain has TRBV5-6 and TRBJ1-1; no definite D call. The length of the CDR3 is 13 residues. The germline gives CDR1 SGHDT, CDR2 YYEEEE. The V gene lost 0 bases and the J gene lost 1 base, with 4 bases spanning the gap. This CDR3 reads CASSLGGNTEAFF. CDR3 in DNA: TGTGCCAGCAGCTTGGGGGGGAACACTGAAGCTTTCTTT.

The chain is built from TRBV7-9 and TRBJ2-3; D is possibly TRBD1 or TRBD2 (5 bases each). The CDR3 contains 13 residues. Trimming removed 5 bases from V and 0 bases from J, with 6 bases in between. The germline V gene has CDR1 SEHNR and CDR2 FQNEAQ (reference sequence). The CDR3 coding sequence is TGTGCCAGCAGCCGGGACAGCACAGATACGCAGTATTTT. This translates into CASSRDSTDTQYF.

The gene calls are TRBV29-1 and TRBJ1-4, with a tentative D call TRBD1 (6 bases). Germline V CDR1 and CDR2: SQVTM, ANQGSEA. The V gene lost 4 bases and the J gene lost 1 base, with 16 bases spanning the gap. The CDR3 runs to 16 residues. For the CDR3, the DNA is TGCAGCGTTGTGGGGGGCGGCAGGGGAACTAATGAAAAACTGTTTTTT. This translates into CSVVGGGRGTNEKLFF.

This clone has a handful of counts. This chain links TRBV27 with TRBJ1-5, with 8 bases matching TRBD1. The CDR3 consists of 15 residues. Trimming cost V 8 bases and J 3 bases; bases outside gene matches: 9. Germline V gene data show CDR1 as MNHEY and CDR2 as SMNVEV (reference sequence). CDR3 loop: CASGPGTGNNQPQHF. CDR3 sequence (DNA): TGTGCCAGCGGCCCAGGGACAGGAAACAATCAGCCCCAGCATTTT.

The chain has TRBV11-1 and TRBJ2-5; 9 nucleotides match TRBD1. The CDR3 covers 14 residues. The ends lost 5 bases at V and 6 bases at J; junction bases unmatched: 7. The germline CDR1 and CDR2 sequences are SGHAT and FQDESV (reference sequence). For the CDR3, the DNA is TGTGCCAGCAGCCCCGGGACAGGGTACAAGACCCAGTACTTC. This gives the protein CASSPGTGYKTQYF.

V is TRBV13 and J is TRBJ2-7; D may be TRBD1 or TRBD2 (7 bases each). Germline values: CDR1 PRHDT, CDR2 FYEKMQ (reference sequence). This CDR3 comprises 14 residues. The V end lost 7 bases, the J end lost 2 bases, and 15 bases lay between the germline ends. CDR3 residues: CASTQGGTPYEQYV. DNA of the CDR3: TGTGCCAGCACCCAGGGGGGGACACCCTACGAGCAGTACGTC.

This chain uses TRBV4-1 with TRBJ1-2, with D possibly TRBD1 on 6 matching bases. Trimming removed 0 bases from V and 0 bases from J, with 14 bases in between. Germline V CDR1 and CDR2: MGHRA, YSYEKL. The CDR3 contains 17 residues. DNA for the CDR3: TGCGCCAGCAGCCAAGAAGAAGGGGGAATTACTAACTATGGCTACACCTTC. It is translated as CASSQEEGGITNYGYTF.

The chain links TRBV15 to TRBJ2-1, with 7 bases fitting TRBD2. CDR1 is LNHNV, CDR2 YYDKDF, per germline (reference sequence). This CDR3 is built from 15 residues. Germline trimming cut 0 bases from V and 4 bases from J; bases unmatched to any gene: 3. The CDR3 DNA reads TGTGCCACCAGCAGAGATCGGGAGGCTTACAATGAGCAGTTCTTC. Protein product: CATSRDREAYNEQFF.

The chain links TRBV27 to TRBJ1-4; 9 bases fit TRBD1. This CDR3 comprises 15 residues. The V gene end was trimmed by 4 bases and the J gene end by 8 bases; junction bases not matched to a gene: 8. The germline CDR1 and CDR2 sequences are MNHEY and SMNVEV (reference sequence). The CDR3, as DNA: TGTGCCAGCAGTTCCTGGGACAGGGTGGGCGAAAAACTGTTTTTT. Translation gives CASSSWDRVGEKLFF.

V gene TRBV4-2 combines with J gene TRBJ2-5; D possibly corresponds to TRBD1 (7 bases). The ends were cut back, 4 bases at V and 4 bases at J, with 16 bases in the middle. Per germline, CDR1 LGHNA and CDR2 YNFKEQ. The CDR3 spans 15 residues. CDR3 sequence (DNA): TGTGCCAGCAGCCCTAGCAGGGGGGCCTCAGAGACCCAGTACTTC. Its protein product is CASSPSRGASETQYF.

This chain links TRBV7-2 with TRBJ1-1; D call uncertain. V lost 0 bases to trimming and J lost 0 bases, with 11 bases between them. Germline V CDR1 and CDR2: SGHTA, FQGNSA. This CDR3 has 16 amino acids. This chain's CDR3 is CASSLAGLGMNTEAFF. For the CDR3, the DNA is TGTGCCAGCAGCTTAGCGGGATTGGGTATGAACACTGAAGCTTTCTTT.